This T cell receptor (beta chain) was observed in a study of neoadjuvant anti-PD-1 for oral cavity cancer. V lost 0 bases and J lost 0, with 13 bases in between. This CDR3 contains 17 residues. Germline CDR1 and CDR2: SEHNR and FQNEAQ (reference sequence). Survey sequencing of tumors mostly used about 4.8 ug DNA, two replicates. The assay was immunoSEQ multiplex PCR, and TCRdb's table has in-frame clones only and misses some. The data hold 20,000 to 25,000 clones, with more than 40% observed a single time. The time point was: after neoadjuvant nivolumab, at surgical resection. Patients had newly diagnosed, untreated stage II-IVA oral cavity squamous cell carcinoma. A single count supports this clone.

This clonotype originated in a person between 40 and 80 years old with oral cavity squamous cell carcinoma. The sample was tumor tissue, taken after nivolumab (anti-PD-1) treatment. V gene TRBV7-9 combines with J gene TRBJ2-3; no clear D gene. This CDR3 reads CASSLAGSPLSTDTQYF. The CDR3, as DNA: TGTGCCAGCAGCTTAGCCGGCAGCCCTCTTAGCACAGATACGCAGTATTTT.